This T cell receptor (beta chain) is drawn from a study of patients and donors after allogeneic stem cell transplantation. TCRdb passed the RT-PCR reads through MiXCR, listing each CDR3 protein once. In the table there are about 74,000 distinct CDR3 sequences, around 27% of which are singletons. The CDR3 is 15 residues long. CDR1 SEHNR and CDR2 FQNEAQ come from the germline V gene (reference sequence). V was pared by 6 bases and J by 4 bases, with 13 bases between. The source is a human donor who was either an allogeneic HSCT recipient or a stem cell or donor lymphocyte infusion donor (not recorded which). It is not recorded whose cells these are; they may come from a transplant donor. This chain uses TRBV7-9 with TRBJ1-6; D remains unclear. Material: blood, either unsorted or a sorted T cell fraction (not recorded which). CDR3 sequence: CASSVSRFYNSPLHF. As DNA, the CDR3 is TGTGCCAGCAGTGTCTCGCGTTTTTATAATTCACCCCTCCACTTT.